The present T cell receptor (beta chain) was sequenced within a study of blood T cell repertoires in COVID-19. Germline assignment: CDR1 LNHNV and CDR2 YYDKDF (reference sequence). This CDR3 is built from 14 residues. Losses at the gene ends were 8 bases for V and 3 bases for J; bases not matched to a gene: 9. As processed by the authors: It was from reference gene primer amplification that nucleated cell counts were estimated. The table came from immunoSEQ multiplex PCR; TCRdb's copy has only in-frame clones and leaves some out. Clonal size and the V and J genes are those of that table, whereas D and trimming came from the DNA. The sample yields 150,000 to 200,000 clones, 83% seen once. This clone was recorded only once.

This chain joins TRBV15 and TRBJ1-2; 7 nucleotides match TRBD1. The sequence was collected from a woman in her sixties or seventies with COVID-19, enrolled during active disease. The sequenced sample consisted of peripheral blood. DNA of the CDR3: TGTGCCACCGGAAGAGACAGGGAGGACTATGGCTACACCTTC. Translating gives CATGRDREDYGYTF.